These T cell receptor beta chains were read from a single sample in a study of OX40 agonist ivuxolimab in advanced cancers. The data were produced by immunoSEQ multiplex PCR, yet TCRdb's version contains in-frame clones alone and is incomplete. This table has 37,000 or so clones, 74% appearing once. The sequencing used CD4+ or CD8+ T cells sorted from blood, collected in a trial of the OX40 agonist ivuxolimab. All receptors come from an adult with an advanced solid tumor such as melanoma, head and neck, liver or kidney cancer. Both conserved end residues are part of each CDR3. Fields, in order: CDR3 DNA, CDR3 protein, J gene, D gene, clone size, V gene. A D gene is named only where the DNA matches it firmly. Some rows mark clone size as missing; the rest say once, few, many or name a class of expanded clone.

TGTGCCAGCAGCCCTAGGGGGGCCGGGGCCAACGTCCTGACTTTC	CASSPRGAGANVLTF	TRBJ2-6	.	medium-sized	TRBV6-5
TGTGCCAGCAGTGACAGAAAAAAAAACATTCAGTACTTC	CASSDRKKNIQYF	TRBJ2-4	.	.	TRBV6-1
TGTGCCAGCAGTCGCTCCGACACCTACCTTCTCTATGGCTACACCTTC	CASSRSDTYLLYGYTF	TRBJ1-2	.	.	TRBV27
TGTGCCAGCGGAGTGGGCTACGAGCAGTACTTC	CASGVGYEQYF	TRBJ2-7	.	.	TRBV5-4
TGCGCCAGCAGCTTGGCCCTAGCGGGGGGGTACAATGAGCAGTTCTTC	CASSLALAGGYNEQFF	TRBJ2-1	TRBD2	.	TRBV5-1
TGTGCCAGCAATCCAGGGGATAACTATGGCTACACCTTC	CASNPGDNYGYTF	TRBJ1-2	.	.	TRBV9
TGTGCCAGCAAACTTGAGGCCCAGGGGCAGTTCTTC	CASKLEAQGQFF	TRBJ2-1	.	once	TRBV6-1
TGTGCCAGCAGCTTCCCCGGGGCCGGGGAGCTGTTTTTT	CASSFPGAGELFF	TRBJ2-2	.	once	TRBV7-9
TGTGCCAGCAGTGAAAGGACTCTGAACACTGAAGCTTTCTTT	CASSERTLNTEAFF	TRBJ1-1	.	.	TRBV6-1
TGCGCCAGCAGGCTAGCGGGGGGAAACACCGGGGAGCTGTTTTTT	CASRLAGGNTGELFF	TRBJ2-2	TRBD2	.	TRBV5-1
TGCGCCAGCAGAGGGAGTAATGGCTACACCTTC	CASRGSNGYTF	TRBJ1-2	.	many	TRBV10-2
TGCGCCAGCAGCTTGGGGACAGCGGTCCTGGGAGGCTACACCTTC	CASSLGTAVLGGYTF	TRBJ1-2	.	few	TRBV5-1
TGTGCCAGCAGCCTCCGACAGGGAGGAGATGAAAAACTGTTTTTT	CASSLRQGGDEKLFF	TRBJ1-4	TRBD1	.	TRBV5-4
TGCGCCAGCAGTGGGGACATTTTTAGCGCTGAAGCTTTCTTT	CASSGDIFSAEAFF	TRBJ1-1	.	.	TRBV10-2
TGTGCCAGCGGTAGGAACACTGAAGCTTTCTTT	CASGRNTEAFF	TRBJ1-1	.	.	TRBV21-1
TGTGCCAGCAGCTTACTGGGTTTCTTAGGCAATGAGCAGTTCTTC	CASSLLGFLGNEQFF	TRBJ2-1	.	.	TRBV11-2
TGTGCCAGCAGCTTAGGGGGAGAAGCTTTCTTT	CASSLGGEAFF	TRBJ1-1	.	.	TRBV2
TGTGCCAGCAGTACGACAGGGGGTGAATCACCCCTCCACTTT	CASSTTGGESPLHF	TRBJ1-6	TRBD1	few	TRBV27
TGTGCCAGCAGCCAACTGACAGGGCGCAATTCACCCCTCCACTTT	CASSQLTGRNSPLHF	TRBJ1-6	TRBD1	many	TRBV7-9
TGTGCCAGCAGCTTGGCACCGGGAGACGGGGAGCTGTTTTTT	CASSLAPGDGELFF	TRBJ2-2	.	.	TRBV5-5
TGTGCCAGCAGCGTGATAGGGAGCGGTGTCGGCGAGACCCAGTACTTC	CASSVIGSGVGETQYF	TRBJ2-5	.	.	TRBV7-3
TGTGCCATCAGCAACCTTTACCAGACAGGGGATCGGTTCTATGGCTACACCTTC	CAISNLYQTGDRFYGYTF	TRBJ1-2	TRBD1	once	TRBV10-3
TGTGCCAGCAGCTCGAGCAGGGGGATGAGCAAAAACATTCAGTACTTC	CASSSSRGMSKNIQYF	TRBJ2-4	TRBD1	.	TRBV5-8
TGTGCCAGCTCACCCGTTCGATTTACAGGGCCCCTCTCTGGGGCCAACGTCCTGACTTTC	CASSPVRFTGPLSGANVLTF	TRBJ2-6	.	.	TRBV18
TGTGCCAGTAGTCCCATGGGGGGACACGGGGAGCTGTTTTTT	CASSPMGGHGELFF	TRBJ2-2	.	.	TRBV19
TGTGCCAGCAGCTTTCGACAGAACCAGCCCCAGCATTTT	CASSFRQNQPQHF	TRBJ1-5	.	few	TRBV7-2
TGTGCCAGCAGCTTGACGGCGAACACTGAAGCTTTCTTT	CASSLTANTEAFF	TRBJ1-1	.	once	TRBV5-6
TGTGCCAGCAGCTATACCTTAGGTGACTACCTAAATGAGCAGTTCTTC	CASSYTLGDYLNEQFF	TRBJ2-1	.	.	TRBV7-9
TGCGCCAGCAGCCAAGATGGGCAGGGCGGACGGCCCCAGCATTTT	CASSQDGQGGRPQHF	TRBJ1-5	.	.	TRBV4-1
TGCGCCAGCAGCTTGGGACAGGGGGCACCCCTCCACTTT	CASSLGQGAPLHF	TRBJ1-6	TRBD1	.	TRBV5-1
TGTGCTAGTGGTTACGGCAGGTATAATGAAAAACTGTTTTTT	CASGYGRYNEKLFF	TRBJ1-4	.	.	TRBV12-5
TGTGCCAGTAGACACCCATTTTACACCGGGGAGCTGTTTTTT	CASRHPFYTGELFF	TRBJ2-2	.	.	TRBV19
TGTGCCAGCAGCTTGGACCTCCTAGCGGGGCGCACAGATACGCAGTATTTT	CASSLDLLAGRTDTQYF	TRBJ2-3	TRBD2	.	TRBV5-4
TGTGCCAGCAGCCAAGGTATCAGGCAGAGACACCGGGGAGCTGTTTTT	CASSQGIRQRHRGAVF	TRBJ2-2	.	.	TRBV14
TGCGCCAGCAGAAGGACAGACTGGGAGACCCAGTACTTC	CASRRTDWETQYF	TRBJ2-5	.	.	TRBV5-1
TGTGCCAGCAGCTTGGGGGACAGGGCTTATGCTTTCTTT	CASSLGDRAYAFF	TRBJ1-1	TRBD1	.	TRBV7-9
TGTGCCAGCAGCCGGGAGCGGGGTTACAATGAGCAGTTCTTC	CASSRERGYNEQFF	TRBJ2-1	TRBD2	.	TRBV4-2
TGTGCCAGCAGCTTATCAGTTGGAAACACCATATATTTT	CASSLSVGNTIYF	TRBJ1-3	.	.	TRBV7-9
TGTGCCAGCAGCTTTGGGAGGGGACAGGGCACCCCGGATACGCAGTATTTT	CASSFGRGQGTPDTQYF	TRBJ2-3	TRBD1	few	TRBV5-4
TGCGCCAGCAGCCAACCGGGACAGGGGGCGAACGAGCAGTACTTC	CASSQPGQGANEQYF	TRBJ2-7	TRBD1	.	TRBV4-1
TGTGCCAGCAGCGGACAGGGTCGGAGGCTAGCCAAAAACATTCAGTACTTC	CASSGQGRRLAKNIQYF	TRBJ2-4	TRBD1	once	TRBV11-2
TGTGCCAGCTCCCCCGACGTGAGGTGGGGGACCCAGTACTTC	CASSPDVRWGTQYF	TRBJ2-5	.	.	TRBV18
TGTGCCAGCAGCTTAAAGGGGGCCCCTACAGGGAACACTGAAGCTTTCTTT	CASSLKGAPTGNTEAFF	TRBJ1-1	TRBD1	.	TRBV7-3
TGTGCCTCTCGCAAGGGCGAAAATAATTCACCCCTCCACTTT	CASRKGENNSPLHF	TRBJ1-6	.	medium-sized	TRBV10-3
TGTGCCAGCTCACCAAATAGGGGAAACACTGAAGCTTTCTTT	CASSPNRGNTEAFF	TRBJ1-1	.	.	TRBV18
TGTGCCTGTTCAGGGGAGGGGTACTATGGCTACACCTTC	CACSGEGYYGYTF	TRBJ1-2	.	.	TRBV30
TGTGCCAGTAGTATAATAGGGGCCGGGGCTTTCTTT	CASSIIGAGAFF	TRBJ1-1	.	.	TRBV19
TGTGCCAGCAGCGATAGCCCGAACACCGGGGAGCTGTTTTTT	CASSDSPNTGELFF	TRBJ2-2	.	.	TRBV2
TGTGCCAGCAGCTTAGGGTTATACGAGCAGTACTTC	CASSLGLYEQYF	TRBJ2-7	.	.	TRBV5-6
TGTGCCAGCAGTCCGATCCTCAATACAGGGTCCTTGGCTGGCTACACCTTC	CASSPILNTGSLAGYTF	TRBJ1-2	.	.	TRBV2
TGTGCCAGCAGCCAAGATCGGGTCGATTCGAGCACCGGGGAGCTGTTTTTT	CASSQDRVDSSTGELFF	TRBJ2-2	.	.	TRBV14
TGTGCCAGCAGCGCCGGGACTCTACACAATGAGCAGTTCTTC	CASSAGTLHNEQFF	TRBJ2-1	.	.	TRBV7-3